The rows below give T cell receptor beta chains drawn from one sample of a study of CD8 T cells in Susac syndrome. From the immunoSEQ multiplex PCR reads, TCRdb called clonotypes with MiXCR, one entry per CDR3 protein. The data contain roughly 50,000 distinct CDR3 sequences, more than 85% of them seen just once; the ten biggest clones take up around 0.42%. The sequenced material came from CD8+ T cells from PBMCs. Source of these receptors: a human donor in good health. The CDR3 runs from the conserved cysteine through the conserved F or W. A D gene is named only where the DNA matches it firmly. The size field is filled for only some rows; it gives once, few, many or a size class.

D gene	V gene	J gene	clone size	CDR3 DNA	CDR3 protein
NA	TRBV7-9	TRBJ1-2	NA	TGTGCCAGCAGCTTTGACAGCTATGGCTACACCTTC	CASSFDSYGYTF
NA	TRBV6-2/TRBV6-3	TRBJ1-2	NA	TGTGCCAGCAGTTACTCCTCGGAAACAGGAGACTATGGCTACACCTTC	CASSYSSETGDYGYTF
TRBD2	TRBV7-9	TRBJ2-1	NA	TGTGCCAGCAGCTCCGCGACTAGCGGGAGATCCAACGACAATGAGCAGTTCTTC	CASSSATSGRSNDNEQFF
TRBD1	TRBV18	TRBJ2-7	NA	TGTGCCAGCTCACCGACAGGGGCCGAGCAGTACTTC	CASSPTGAEQYF
NA	TRBV9	TRBJ2-3	NA	TGTGCCAGCAGCCCGCCAGCAGCTAGCACAGATACGCAGTATTTT	CASSPPAASTDTQYF
TRBD1	TRBV27	TRBJ1-1	NA	TGTGCCAGCAGGTTCAGGGGGAGCACTGAAGCTTTCTTT	CASRFRGSTEAFF
NA	TRBV13	TRBJ2-1	NA	TGTGCCAGCAGATCCGGACTTTACAATGAGCAGTTCTTC	CASRSGLYNEQFF
NA	TRBV11-2	TRBJ1-1	NA	TGTGCCAGCAGCTTAGATCTCGGATCAGAAGCTTTCTTT	CASSLDLGSEAFF
TRBD2	TRBV20-1	TRBJ2-7	NA	TGCAGTGCGAGGAGCGGGAGTGTCTACGAGCAGTACTTC	CSARSGSVYEQYF
TRBD1	TRBV27	TRBJ1-2	NA	TGTGCCAGCAGTCCCTCCGCGGGACAGGGCAACCTCTTTAGCGGCTACACCTTC	CASSPSAGQGNLFSGYTF
NA	TRBV25-1	TRBJ1-4	NA	TGTGCCAGCAGTGAATCTTTTGCAACTAATGAAAAACTGTTTTTT	CASSESFATNEKLFF
TRBD1	TRBV5-1	TRBJ2-1	NA	TGCGCCAGCAGTTTCACCGGACAGGGGCGCTACAATGAGCAGTTCTTC	CASSFTGQGRYNEQFF
NA	TRBV10-3	TRBJ1-1	NA	TGTGCCATCAGGGGGCCCGCGGCCTCCCTTTTGAACACTGAAGCTTTCTTT	CAIRGPAASLLNTEAFF
NA	TRBV25-1	TRBJ2-7	NA	TGTGCCAGCAGTGAAACCAGCCCCCGGTACGAGCAGTACTTC	CASSETSPRYEQYF
TRBD1	TRBV14	TRBJ2-3	once	TGTGCCAGCAGCCAAGCTAGGACAGGGAGGACAGATACGCAGTATTTT	CASSQARTGRTDTQYF
NA	TRBV23-1	TRBJ1-1	NA	TGCGCCAGCAGGAGGAGACAGAAGAAGGAAGCTTTCTTT	CASRRRQKKEAFF